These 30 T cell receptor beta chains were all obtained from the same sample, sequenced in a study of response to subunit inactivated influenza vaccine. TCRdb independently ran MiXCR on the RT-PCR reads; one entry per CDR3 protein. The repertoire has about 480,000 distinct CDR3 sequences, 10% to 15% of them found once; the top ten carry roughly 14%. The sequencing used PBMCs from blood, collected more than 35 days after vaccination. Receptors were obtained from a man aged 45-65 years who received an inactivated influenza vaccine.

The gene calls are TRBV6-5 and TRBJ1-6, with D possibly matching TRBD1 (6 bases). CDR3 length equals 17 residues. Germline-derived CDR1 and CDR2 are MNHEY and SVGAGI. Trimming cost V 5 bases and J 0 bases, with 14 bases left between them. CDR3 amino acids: CASSHGGGPSYNSPLHF. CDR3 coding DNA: TGTGCCAGCAGTCACGGTGGGGGGCCCTCCTATAATTCACCCCTCCACTTT.

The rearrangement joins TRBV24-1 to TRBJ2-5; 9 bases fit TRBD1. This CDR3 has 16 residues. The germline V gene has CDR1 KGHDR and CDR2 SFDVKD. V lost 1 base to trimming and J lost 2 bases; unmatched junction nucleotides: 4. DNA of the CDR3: TGTGCCACCAGTGATTTTGGACAGGGGAGACAAGAGACCCAGTACTTC. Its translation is CATSDFGQGRQETQYF.

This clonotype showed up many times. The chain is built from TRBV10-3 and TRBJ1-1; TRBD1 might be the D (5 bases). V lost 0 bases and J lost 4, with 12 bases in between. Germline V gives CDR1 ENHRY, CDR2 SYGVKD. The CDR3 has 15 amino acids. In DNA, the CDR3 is TGTGCCATCAGTGAGTCCGGGGGATCAGGCACTGAAGCTTTCTTT. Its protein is CAISESGGSGTEAFF.

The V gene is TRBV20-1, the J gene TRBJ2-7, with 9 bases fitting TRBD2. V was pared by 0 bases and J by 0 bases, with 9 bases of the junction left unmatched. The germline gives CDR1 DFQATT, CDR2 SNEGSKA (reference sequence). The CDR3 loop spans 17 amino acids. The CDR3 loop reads CSARDPSGEDSSYEQYF. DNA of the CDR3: TGCAGTGCTAGAGATCCTAGCGGGGAAGACAGCTCCTACGAGCAGTACTTC.

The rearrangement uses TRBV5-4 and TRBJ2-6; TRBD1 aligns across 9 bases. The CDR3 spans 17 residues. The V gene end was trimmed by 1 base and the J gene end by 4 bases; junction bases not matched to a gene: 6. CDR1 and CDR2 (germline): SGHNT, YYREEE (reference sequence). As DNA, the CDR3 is TGTGCCAGCAGCTTGCGGGACAGGGTCTCCGGGGCCAACGTCCTGACTTTC. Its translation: CASSLRDRVSGANVLTF. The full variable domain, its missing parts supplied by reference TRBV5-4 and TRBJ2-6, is ETGVTQSPTHLIKTRGQQVTLRCSSQSGHNTVSWYQQALGQGPQFIFQYYREEENGRGNFPPRFSGLQFPNYSSELNVNALELDDSALYLCASSLRDRVSGANVLTFGAGSRLTVL.

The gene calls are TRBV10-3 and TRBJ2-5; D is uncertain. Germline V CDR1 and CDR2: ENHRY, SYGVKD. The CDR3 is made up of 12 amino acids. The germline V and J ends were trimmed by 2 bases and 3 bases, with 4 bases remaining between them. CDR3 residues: CAISEPKETQYF. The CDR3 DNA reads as TGTGCCATCAGTGAGCCCAAAGAGACCCAGTACTTC.

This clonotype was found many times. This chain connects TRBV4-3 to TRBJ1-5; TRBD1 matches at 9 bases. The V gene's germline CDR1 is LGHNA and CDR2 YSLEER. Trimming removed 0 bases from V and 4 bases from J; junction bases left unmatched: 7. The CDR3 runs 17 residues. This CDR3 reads CASSQDWDRDPNQPQHF. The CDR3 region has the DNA TGCGCCAGCAGCCAAGACTGGGACAGGGACCCAAATCAGCCCCAGCATTTT.

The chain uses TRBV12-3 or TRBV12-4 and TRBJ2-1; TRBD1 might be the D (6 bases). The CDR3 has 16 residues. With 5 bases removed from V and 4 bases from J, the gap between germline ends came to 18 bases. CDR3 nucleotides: TGTGCCAGCAGTCTTCGGGGACATCCCGCGTACAATGAGCAGTTCTTC. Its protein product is CASSLRGHPAYNEQFF.

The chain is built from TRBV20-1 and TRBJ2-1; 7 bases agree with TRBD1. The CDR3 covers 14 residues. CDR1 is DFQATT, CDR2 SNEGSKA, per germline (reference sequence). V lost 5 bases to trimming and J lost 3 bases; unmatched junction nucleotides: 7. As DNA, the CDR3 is TGCAGTGCTCCTCGGGACAGCCACTACAATGAGCAGTTCTTC. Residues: CSAPRDSHYNEQFF.

CDR3 region: CASSFSAGTGELFF. CDR3 DNA: TGTGCCAGCAGTTTTTCGGCGGGGACCGGGGAGCTGTTTTTT. This rearrangement joins TRBV12-3 or TRBV12-4 to TRBJ2-2; D is perhaps TRBD2 (6 bases). V lost 3 bases and J 5 bases, leaving 10 bases between the germline ends. This CDR3 is built from 14 residues.

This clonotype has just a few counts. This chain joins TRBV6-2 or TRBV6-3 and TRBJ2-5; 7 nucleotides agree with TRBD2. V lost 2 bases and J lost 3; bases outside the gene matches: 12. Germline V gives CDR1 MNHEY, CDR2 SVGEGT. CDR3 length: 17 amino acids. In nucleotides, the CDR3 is TGTGCCAGCAGTTACACTCAACGGCGGGAGAAGGAAGAGACCCAGTACTTC. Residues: CASSYTQRREKEETQYF.

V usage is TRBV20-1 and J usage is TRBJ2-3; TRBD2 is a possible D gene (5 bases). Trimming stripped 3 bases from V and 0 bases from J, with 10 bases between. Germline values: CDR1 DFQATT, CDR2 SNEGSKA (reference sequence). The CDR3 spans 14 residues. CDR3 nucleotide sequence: TGCAGTGCTAGCGGGGAGACTAGCACAGATACGCAGTATTTT. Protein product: CSASGETSTDTQYF.

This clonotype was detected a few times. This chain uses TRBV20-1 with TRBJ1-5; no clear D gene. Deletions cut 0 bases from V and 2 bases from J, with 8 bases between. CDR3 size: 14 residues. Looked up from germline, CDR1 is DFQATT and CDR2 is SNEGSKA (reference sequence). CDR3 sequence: CSARDLRGNQPQHF. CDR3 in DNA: TGCAGTGCTAGAGATCTGAGGGGCAATCAGCCCCAGCATTTT.

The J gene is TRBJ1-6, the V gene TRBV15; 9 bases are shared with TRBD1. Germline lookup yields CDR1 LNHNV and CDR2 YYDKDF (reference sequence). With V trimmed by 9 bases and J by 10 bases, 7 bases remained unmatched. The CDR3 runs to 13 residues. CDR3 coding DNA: TGTGCCACAACCACAGGGGGCGAATCACCCCTCCACTTT. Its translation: CATTTGGESPLHF.

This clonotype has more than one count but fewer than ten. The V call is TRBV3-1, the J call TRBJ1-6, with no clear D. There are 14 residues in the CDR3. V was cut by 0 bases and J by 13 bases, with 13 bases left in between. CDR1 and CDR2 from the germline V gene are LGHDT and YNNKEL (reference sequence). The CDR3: CASSQDGLPIPLHF. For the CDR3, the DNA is TGTGCCAGCAGCCAAGATGGATTGCCAATCCCCCTCCACTTT.

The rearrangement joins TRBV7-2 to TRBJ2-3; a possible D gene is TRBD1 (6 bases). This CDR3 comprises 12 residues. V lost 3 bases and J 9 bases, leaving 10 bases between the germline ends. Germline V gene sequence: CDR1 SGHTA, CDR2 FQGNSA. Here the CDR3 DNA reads TGTGCCAGCAGCTTCAGGGGACGGACGCAGTATTTT. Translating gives CASSFRGRTQYF.

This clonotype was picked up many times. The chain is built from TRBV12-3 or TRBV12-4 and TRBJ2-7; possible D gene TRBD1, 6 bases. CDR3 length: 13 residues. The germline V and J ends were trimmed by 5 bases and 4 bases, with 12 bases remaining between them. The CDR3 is CASSRQGRYEQYF. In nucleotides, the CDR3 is TGTGCCAGCAGTCGGCAGGGGAGATACGAGCAGTACTTC.

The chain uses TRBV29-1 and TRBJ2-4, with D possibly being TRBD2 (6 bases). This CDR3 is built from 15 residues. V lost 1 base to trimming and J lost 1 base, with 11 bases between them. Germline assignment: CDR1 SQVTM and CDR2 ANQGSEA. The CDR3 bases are TGCAGCGTTGAAGGGGGGGACCGGGCCAAAAACATTCAGTACTTC. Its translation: CSVEGGDRAKNIQYF.

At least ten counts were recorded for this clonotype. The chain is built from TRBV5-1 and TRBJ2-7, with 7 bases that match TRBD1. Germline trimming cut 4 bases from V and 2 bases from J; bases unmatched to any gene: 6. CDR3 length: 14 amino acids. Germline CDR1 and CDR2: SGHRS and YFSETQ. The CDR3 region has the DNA TGCGCCAGCAGCCGAGGGACAGCTACCTACGAGCAGTACTTC. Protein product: CASSRGTATYEQYF.

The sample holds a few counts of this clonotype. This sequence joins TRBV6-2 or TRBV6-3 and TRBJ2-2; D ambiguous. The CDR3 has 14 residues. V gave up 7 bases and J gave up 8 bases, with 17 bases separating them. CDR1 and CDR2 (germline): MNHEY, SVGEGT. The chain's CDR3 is CASTTANPSGELFF. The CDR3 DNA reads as TGTGCCAGCACCACAGCGAATCCATCTGGGGAGCTGTTTTTT.

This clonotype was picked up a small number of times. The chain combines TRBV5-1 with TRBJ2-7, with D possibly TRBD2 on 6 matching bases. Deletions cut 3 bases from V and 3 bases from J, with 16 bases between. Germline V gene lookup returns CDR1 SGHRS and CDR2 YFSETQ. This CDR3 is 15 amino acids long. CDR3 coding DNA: TGCGCCAGCAGCTACGGGGGTGGGACCTACTACGAGCAGTACTTC. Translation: CASSYGGGTYYEQYF.

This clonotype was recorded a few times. CDR3 bases: TGTGCCAGCAGAGCGGGACTAGCGGGATTTGACACGTGGATCCCCCAATACAATGAGCAGTTCTTC. Translated: CASRAGLAGFDTWIPQYNEQFF. The rearrangement links TRBV6-2 or TRBV6-3 to TRBJ2-1, with TRBD2 identical over 13 bases. Germline CDR1 is MNHEY and CDR2 is SVGEGT. V shed 6 bases and J 4 bases; nucleotides not matched to a gene: 24. The CDR3 length is 22 residues.

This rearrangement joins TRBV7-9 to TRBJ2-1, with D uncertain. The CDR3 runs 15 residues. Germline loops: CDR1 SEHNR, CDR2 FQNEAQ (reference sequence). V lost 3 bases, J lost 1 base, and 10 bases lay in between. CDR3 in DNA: TGTGCCAGCAGCTTCGGCTCGCCTTCCTACAATGAGCAGTTCTTC. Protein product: CASSFGSPSYNEQFF. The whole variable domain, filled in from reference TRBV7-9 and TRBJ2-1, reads DTGVSQNPRHKITKRGQNVTFRCDPISEHNRLYWYRQTLGQGPEFLTYFQNEAQLEKSRLLSDRFSAERPKGSFSTLEIQRTEQGDSAMYLCASSFGSPSYNEQFFGPGTRLTVL.

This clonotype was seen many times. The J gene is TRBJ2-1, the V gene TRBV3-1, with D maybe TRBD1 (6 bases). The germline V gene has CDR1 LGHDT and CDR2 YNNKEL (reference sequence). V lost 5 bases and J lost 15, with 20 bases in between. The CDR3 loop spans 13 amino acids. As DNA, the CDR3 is TGTGCCAGCAGCGGGACACCATCCCCTGCCCCGTTCTTC. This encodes CASSGTPSPAPFF.

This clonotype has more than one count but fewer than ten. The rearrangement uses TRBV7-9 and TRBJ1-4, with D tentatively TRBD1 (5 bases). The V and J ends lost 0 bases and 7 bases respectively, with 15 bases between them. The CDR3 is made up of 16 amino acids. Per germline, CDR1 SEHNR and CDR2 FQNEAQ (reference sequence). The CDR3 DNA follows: TGTGCCAGCAGCTTAGCGTTGTCACCGGGGGGTGAAAAACTGTTTTTT. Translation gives CASSLALSPGGEKLFF.

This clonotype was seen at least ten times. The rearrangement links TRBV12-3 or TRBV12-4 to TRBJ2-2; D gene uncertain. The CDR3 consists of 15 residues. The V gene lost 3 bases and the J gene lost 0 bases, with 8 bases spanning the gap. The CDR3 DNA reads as TGTGCCAGCAGTTTCGGGTCCGCGAACACCGGGGAGCTGTTTTTT. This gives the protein CASSFGSANTGELFF.

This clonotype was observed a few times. CDR3: CASTIGGTSTGELFF. DNA for the CDR3: TGTGCCAGCACCATAGGTGGGACTAGCACCGGGGAGCTGTTTTTT. The V gene is TRBV7-2, the J gene TRBJ2-2; 8 bases agree with TRBD2. Germline CDR1 and CDR2: SGHTA and FQGNSA. The CDR3 contains 15 residues. The junction had 8 bases not matched to a gene; V was cut back by 7 bases and J by 4 bases.

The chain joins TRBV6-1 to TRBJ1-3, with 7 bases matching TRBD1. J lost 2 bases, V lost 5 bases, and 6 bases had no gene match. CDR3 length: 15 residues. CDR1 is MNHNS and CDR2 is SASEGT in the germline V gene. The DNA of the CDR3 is TGTGCCAGCAGTCCAAGCCAGGGGGCTGGAAACACCATATATTTT. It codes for CASSPSQGAGNTIYF.

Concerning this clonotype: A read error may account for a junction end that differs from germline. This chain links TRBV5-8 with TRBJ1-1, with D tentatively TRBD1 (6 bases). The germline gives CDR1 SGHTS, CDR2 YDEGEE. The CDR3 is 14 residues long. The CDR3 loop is CASSLYGGPTEASF. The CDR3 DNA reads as TGTGCCAGCAGCTTGTACGGGGGGCCCACTGAAGCTTCCTTT.

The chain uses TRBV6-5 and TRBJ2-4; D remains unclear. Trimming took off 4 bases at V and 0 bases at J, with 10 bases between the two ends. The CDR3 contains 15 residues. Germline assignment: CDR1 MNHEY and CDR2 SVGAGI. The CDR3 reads CASSSSRLAKNIQYF. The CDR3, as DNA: TGTGCCAGCAGTTCGAGCAGGCTAGCCAAAAACATTCAGTACTTC.